Reported below is one T cell receptor beta chain. The antigen remains undetermined. This record belongs to a study of T cell responses to AZD1222 COVID-19 vaccine. The V and J ends lost 2 bases and 3 bases respectively, with 10 bases between them. This CDR3 contains 14 residues. CDR1 KGHSH and CDR2 LQKENI come from the germline V gene. Some clones are missing from TCRdb's copy, which holds only in-frame ones; the method was immunoSEQ multiplex PCR. The sample lists 100,000 to 150,000 clones, around nine tenths seen once, with 0.9% to 1.4% in the top ten. Study observations and caveats: Spike-spanning, vaccine-associated CD4 TCRs were dominant at 160-218 and 743-854. Females made up more of the donors, who were largely white British, and clonal diversity may have come out too low.

The sequence was collected from an adult who received the AZD1222 COVID-19 vaccine. V and J are TRBV18 and TRBJ2-5; D is uncertain. Sequencing was performed on peripheral blood, taken 28 days after the second AZD1222 dose. The CDR3 loop reads CASSPETKEETQYF. The CDR3 DNA follows: TGTGCCAGCTCACCAGAGACAAAGGAAGAGACCCAGTACTTC.